These T cell receptor beta chains were read from a single sample in a study of blood T cell repertoires in COVID-19. Some clones are missing from TCRdb's copy, which holds only in-frame ones; the method was immunoSEQ multiplex PCR. The top ten clones hold approximately 2% of a sample with approximately 110,000 clones, 80% to 95% of them seen once. The sequenced material came from peripheral blood. The receptors here all came from a man aged 50 to 60 with COVID-19, enrolled during active disease. Both conserved end residues are part of each CDR3. Fields, in order: J gene, clone size, D gene, V gene, CDR3 protein, CDR3 DNA. The D gene is left open where the match is weak. The listing skips clone size in some rows; elsewhere it reads once, few, many or a size class.

j_gene: TRBJ2-2
abundance: NA
d_gene: NA
v_gene: TRBV19
CDR3aa: CASSITRLEGRAGELFF
CDR3nt: TGTGCCAGTAGTATAACCCGCCTCGAAGGGAGAGCCGGGGAGCTGTTTTTT

j_gene: TRBJ1-6
abundance: NA
d_gene: NA
v_gene: TRBV4-1
CDR3aa: CASSPIIQSRKSPLHF
CDR3nt: TGCGCCAGCAGCCCAATAATACAGAGCCGCAAATCACCCCTCCACTTT

j_gene: TRBJ2-7
abundance: NA
d_gene: NA
v_gene: TRBV7-3
CDR3aa: CASSLVGGSDEQYF
CDR3nt: TGTGCCAGCAGCTTAGTGGGGGGATCGGACGAGCAGTACTTC

j_gene: TRBJ2-1
abundance: NA
d_gene: NA
v_gene: TRBV28
CDR3aa: CASSRGRPSNEQFF
CDR3nt: TGTGCCAGCAGTCGAGGGAGGCCCTCTAATGAGCAGTTCTTC

j_gene: TRBJ2-5
abundance: once
d_gene: TRBD2
v_gene: TRBV27
CDR3aa: CASSAGLAGGGVSETQYF
CDR3nt: TGTGCCAGCAGTGCGGGACTAGCGGGAGGTGGAGTCTCAGAGACCCAGTACTTC

j_gene: TRBJ1-1
abundance: NA
d_gene: TRBD1
v_gene: TRBV28
CDR3aa: CASSSGQHNTEAFF
CDR3nt: TGTGCCAGCAGTTCGGGACAGCATAACACTGAAGCTTTCTTT

j_gene: TRBJ1-5
abundance: NA
d_gene: NA
v_gene: TRBV6-5
CDR3aa: CASLDTHGQPQHF
CDR3nt: TGTGCCAGCCTTGACACCCACGGACAGCCCCAGCATTTT

j_gene: TRBJ1-1
abundance: NA
d_gene: NA
v_gene: TRBV5-4
CDR3aa: CASSPQQGSDTEAFF
CDR3nt: TGTGCCAGCAGCCCCCAACAGGGTAGCGACACTGAAGCTTTCTTT

j_gene: TRBJ2-1
abundance: NA
d_gene: NA
v_gene: TRBV7-2
CDR3aa: CASSLERFFDEQFF
CDR3nt: TGTGCCAGCAGCTTAGAGAGGTTTTTCGATGAGCAGTTCTTC

j_gene: TRBJ2-3
abundance: NA
d_gene: NA
v_gene: TRBV6-5
CDR3aa: CASSYTDSGTDTQYF
CDR3nt: TGTGCCAGCAGTTACACCGATAGCGGCACAGATACGCAGTATTTT

j_gene: TRBJ1-1
abundance: NA
d_gene: NA
v_gene: TRBV7-9
CDR3aa: CASRPGLQGEAFF
CDR3nt: TGTGCCAGCAGGCCAGGGCTACAGGGTGAAGCTTTCTTT

j_gene: TRBJ2-3
abundance: NA
d_gene: NA
v_gene: TRBV7-3
CDR3aa: CASSLNAPPGTQYF
CDR3nt: TGTGCCAGCAGCTTGAACGCCCCCCCGGGTACGCAGTATTTT

j_gene: TRBJ2-7
abundance: NA
d_gene: NA
v_gene: TRBV6-2/TRBV6-3
CDR3aa: CASSYSRGSYEQYF
CDR3nt: TGTGCCAGCAGTTACTCACGGGGCTCCTACGAGCAGTACTTC

j_gene: TRBJ2-3
abundance: once
d_gene: TRBD1
v_gene: TRBV7-3
CDR3aa: CASSPQGAADTQYF
CDR3nt: TGTGCCAGCAGCCCACAGGGGGCGGCAGATACGCAGTATTTT

j_gene: TRBJ1-1
abundance: NA
d_gene: NA
v_gene: TRBV28
CDR3aa: CASSTAGTEAFF
CDR3nt: TGTGCCAGCAGCACGGCGGGCACTGAAGCTTTCTTT

j_gene: TRBJ1-4
abundance: once
d_gene: NA
v_gene: TRBV15
CDR3aa: CATSLGAAGNEKLFF
CDR3nt: TGTGCCACCAGCTTGGGTGCCGCGGGTAATGAAAAACTGTTTTTT

j_gene: TRBJ1-5
abundance: once
d_gene: NA
v_gene: TRBV20-1
CDR3aa: CSASWEGGGNQPQHF
CDR3nt: TGCAGTGCTAGTTGGGAGGGTGGGGGGAATCAGCCCCAGCATTTT

j_gene: TRBJ2-7
abundance: once
d_gene: TRBD2
v_gene: TRBV11-1
CDR3aa: CASSFGTSGTYEQYF
CDR3nt: TGTGCCAGCAGCTTTGGGACTAGCGGGACCTACGAGCAGTACTTC

j_gene: TRBJ1-6
abundance: NA
d_gene: TRBD1
v_gene: TRBV11-2
CDR3aa: CASSFGTGDRPLHF
CDR3nt: TGTGCCAGCAGCTTCGGGACAGGAGATCGGCCCCTCCACTTT

j_gene: TRBJ1-1
abundance: NA
d_gene: NA
v_gene: TRBV5-1
CDR3aa: CASSFTGLNTEAFF
CDR3nt: TGCGCCAGCAGCTTTACAGGCCTGAACACTGAAGCTTTCTTT

j_gene: TRBJ1-5
abundance: NA
d_gene: NA
v_gene: TRBV19
CDR3aa: CASSIGRENQPQHF
CDR3nt: TGTGCCAGTAGTATCGGCAGGGAAAATCAGCCCCAGCATTTT

j_gene: TRBJ2-2
abundance: NA
d_gene: TRBD2
v_gene: TRBV5-4
CDR3aa: CASSSEREGGELFF
CDR3nt: TGTGCCAGCAGCTCAGAGCGGGAAGGCGGGGAGCTGTTTTTT

j_gene: TRBJ2-7
abundance: few
d_gene: TRBD2
v_gene: TRBV7-2
CDR3aa: CASSLATSGSQISYEQYF
CDR3nt: TGTGCCAGCAGCTTAGCGACTAGCGGGAGCCAAATTTCTTACGAGCAGTACTTC

j_gene: TRBJ2-2
abundance: once
d_gene: TRBD2
v_gene: TRBV7-9
CDR3aa: CASSLGASGTGELFF
CDR3nt: TGTGCCAGCAGCTTAGGGGCTAGCGGGACCGGGGAGCTGTTTTTT

j_gene: TRBJ2-2
abundance: NA
d_gene: NA
v_gene: TRBV19
CDR3aa: CASSIGGQGFNTGELFF
CDR3nt: TGTGCCAGTAGTATAGGGGGCCAGGGATTTAACACCGGGGAGCTGTTTTTT

j_gene: TRBJ1-1
abundance: NA
d_gene: NA
v_gene: TRBV20-1
CDR3aa: CSARASTEAFF
CDR3nt: TGCAGTGCTAGAGCCAGTACTGAAGCTTTCTTT

j_gene: TRBJ1-5
abundance: NA
d_gene: NA
v_gene: TRBV30
CDR3aa: CAWNKKLNQPQHF
CDR3nt: TGTGCCTGGAATAAGAAACTCAATCAGCCCCAGCATTTT

j_gene: TRBJ1-2
abundance: NA
d_gene: NA
v_gene: TRBV9
CDR3aa: CASSDHTGYTF
CDR3nt: TGTGCCAGCAGCGACCACACTGGCTACACCTTC

j_gene: TRBJ1-3
abundance: NA
d_gene: TRBD1
v_gene: TRBV15
CDR3aa: CATSRNTGGSGNTIYF
CDR3nt: TGTGCCACCAGCAGAAATACAGGGGGCAGCGGAAACACCATATATTTT

j_gene: TRBJ1-2
abundance: once
d_gene: NA
v_gene: TRBV6-6
CDR3aa: CASTLGGGRGYGYTF
CDR3nt: TGTGCCAGCACTCTGGGCGGGGGAAGGGGCTATGGCTACACCTTC

j_gene: TRBJ2-1
abundance: NA
d_gene: TRBD2
v_gene: TRBV6-2/TRBV6-3
CDR3aa: CASSKHREPLAGGFDEQFF
CDR3nt: TGTGCCAGCAGTAAACACCGCGAACCCCTAGCGGGAGGTTTCGATGAGCAGTTCTTC

j_gene: TRBJ2-3
abundance: NA
d_gene: TRBD1
v_gene: TRBV12-3/TRBV12-4
CDR3aa: CASGQGPDTQYF
CDR3nt: TGTGCCAGCGGACAGGGACCAGATACGCAGTATTTT

j_gene: TRBJ2-1
abundance: NA
d_gene: NA
v_gene: TRBV5-4
CDR3aa: CASSLAPTEKQFF
CDR3nt: TGTGCCAGCAGCTTGGCCCCGACAGAAAAGCAGTTCTTC

j_gene: TRBJ1-1
abundance: NA
d_gene: NA
v_gene: TRBV5-4
CDR3aa: CASSLPGNTEAFF
CDR3nt: TGTGCCAGCAGCTTGCCGGGGAACACTGAAGCTTTCTTT

j_gene: TRBJ1-1
abundance: NA
d_gene: NA
v_gene: TRBV29-1
CDR3aa: CSVTGNTEAFF
CDR3nt: TGCAGCGTTACAGGGAACACTGAAGCTTTCTTT

j_gene: TRBJ2-5
abundance: few
d_gene: TRBD1
v_gene: TRBV14
CDR3aa: CASSQGTGIQETQYF
CDR3nt: TGTGCCAGCAGCCAAGGGACAGGGATCCAAGAGACCCAGTACTTC

j_gene: TRBJ2-7
abundance: NA
d_gene: NA
v_gene: TRBV9
CDR3aa: CASSVEEGSAYEQYF
CDR3nt: TGTGCCAGCAGCGTAGAAGAGGGATCCGCCTACGAGCAGTACTTC

j_gene: TRBJ2-1
abundance: NA
d_gene: NA
v_gene: TRBV18
CDR3aa: CASSPLFGDEQFF
CDR3nt: TGTGCCAGCTCACCACTATTCGGGGATGAGCAGTTCTTC